The 10 T cell receptor beta chains below come from one sample, sequenced in a study of cytomegalovirus exposure and HLA in healthy donors (dated by TCRdb to the late 2010s). Library generation was performed with the immunoSEQ multiplex PCR assay. The multiplex PCR relied on a mix of 60 forward primers for TCR Vbeta segments and 13 reverse primers for TCR Jbeta segments. In TCRdb, the immuneACCESS table is reduced to in-frame sequences with V and J assigned. These tables do not hold every clone; where another copy was compared, an unresolved V gene accounts for under half, and the others remain unexplained. This sample lists 130,000 or so clones; around 83% were detected once. The leading ten clones occupy about 7% of the sample. Sequenced: PBMCs. The receptors stem from a woman in her 30s in good health and CMV-seropositive.

The rearrangement uses TRBV5-1 and TRBJ2-1, with 11 bases aligning to TRBD1. The ends lost 4 bases at V and 8 bases at J; junction bases unmatched: 5. Germline V CDR1 and CDR2: SGHRS, YFSETQ. This CDR3 spans 14 amino acids. CDR3 loop: CASSVGTGGYEQFF. CDR3 nucleotide sequence: TGCGCCAGCAGCGTGGGGACAGGGGGGTATGAGCAGTTCTTC.

The rearrangement uses TRBV28 and TRBJ1-3; D is unclear. The CDR3 extends over 11 amino acids. Germline V gene lookup returns CDR1 MDHEN and CDR2 SYDVKM. V shed 6 bases and J shed 5 bases, with 5 bases lying between them. The CDR3 sequence is CASSTRNTIYF. As DNA, the CDR3 is TGTGCCAGCAGCACTAGAAACACCATATATTTT.

The chain has TRBV30 and TRBJ2-5, with TRBD2 matching 9 bases. J lost 3 bases, V lost 0 bases, and 2 bases had no gene match. This CDR3 has 14 amino acids. Germline CDR1 reads GTSNPN; CDR2 reads SVGIG (reference sequence). CDR3 sequence: CAWSVLAGEETQYF. CDR3 DNA: TGTGCCTGGAGTGTATTAGCGGGGGAAGAGACCCAGTACTTC. Filled out from reference TRBV30 and TRBJ2-5, the complete variable domain reads SQTIHQWPATLVQPVGSPLSLECTVEGTSNPNLYWYRQAAGRGLQLLFYSVGIGQISSEVPQNLSASRPQDRQFILSSKKLLLSDSGFYLCAWSVLAGEETQYFGPGTRLLVL.

The chain combines TRBV2 with TRBJ2-7; D is possibly TRBD2 (6 bases). This CDR3 contains 15 residues. Germline values: CDR1 SNHLY, CDR2 FYNNEI. V dropped 2 bases and J dropped 2 bases, with 13 bases sitting between them. The CDR3 nucleotides read TGTGCCAGCAGTGAACCGGGACTGGACCCCTACGAGCAGTACTTC. It yields the protein CASSEPGLDPYEQYF.

The J gene is TRBJ1-5, the V gene TRBV10-3, with D maybe TRBD1 (5 bases). Looked up from germline, CDR1 is ENHRY and CDR2 is SYGVKD. This CDR3 has 13 amino acids. V shed 7 bases and J shed 0 bases, with 7 bases lying between them. CDR3 DNA: TGTGCCATCAAGGGGCATAGCAATCAGCCCCAGCATTTT. This encodes CAIKGHSNQPQHF.

This clone turned up a few times. The chain is built from TRBV30 and TRBJ1-1, with D uncertain. CDR3 length equals 11 residues. Germline CDR1 reads GTSNPN; CDR2 reads SVGIG (reference sequence). Here the CDR3 reads CSGEDHAEAFF. The CDR3 DNA follows: TGTTCCGGTGAGGATCACGCTGAAGCTTTCTTT.

CDR3 in DNA: TGTGCCAGCACCTGGACAGCTAACTATGGCTACACCTTC. Translated, it gives CASTWTANYGYTF. The gene calls are TRBV28 and TRBJ1-2; D is perhaps TRBD1 (6 bases). The CDR3 covers 13 residues. The V end was cut by 7 bases, the J end by 0 bases, with 9 bases between. Germline CDR1 reads MDHEN; CDR2 reads SYDVKM.

The V call is TRBV19, the J call TRBJ1-2, with a possible D match to TRBD1 (6 bases). V shed 5 bases and J shed 1 base, with 14 bases lying between them. The CDR3 is 15 residues long. Germline-derived CDR1 and CDR2 are LNHDA and SQIVND (reference sequence). CDR3 sequence: CASSLNREGNYGYTF. The DNA of the CDR3 is TGTGCCAGTAGTCTGAACAGGGAGGGTAACTATGGCTACACCTTC.

The chain joins TRBV2 to TRBJ2-7, with D possibly being TRBD1 (5 bases). CDR3 length: 14 residues. The V gene's germline CDR1 is SNHLY and CDR2 FYNNEI. The germline V and J ends were trimmed by 2 bases and 4 bases, with 12 bases remaining between them. The CDR3, as DNA: TGTGCCAGCAGTGAACAGGGTTTCGGGTACGAGCAGTACTTC. It is translated as CASSEQGFGYEQYF.

J is TRBJ2-7 and V is TRBV29-1; 7 nucleotides align to TRBD1. This CDR3 is built from 12 residues. V shed 3 bases, J shed 6 bases, and the junction held 5 bases outside the gene matches. Germline V gene lookup returns CDR1 SQVTM and CDR2 ANQGSEA. The CDR3 is CSVESGGSEQYF. CDR3 nucleotide sequence: TGCAGCGTTGAGTCAGGGGGTTCCGAGCAGTACTTC.